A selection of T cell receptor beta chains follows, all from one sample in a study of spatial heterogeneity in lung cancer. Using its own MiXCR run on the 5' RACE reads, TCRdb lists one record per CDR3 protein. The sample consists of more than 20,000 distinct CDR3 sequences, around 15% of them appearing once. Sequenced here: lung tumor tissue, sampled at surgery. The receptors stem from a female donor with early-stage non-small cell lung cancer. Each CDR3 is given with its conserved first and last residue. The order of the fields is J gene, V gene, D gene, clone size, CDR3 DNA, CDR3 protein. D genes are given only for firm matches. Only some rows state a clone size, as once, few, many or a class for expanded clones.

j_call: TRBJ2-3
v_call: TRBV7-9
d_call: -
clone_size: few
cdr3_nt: TGTGCCAGCAGCTCATGGTTAGATGCAGATACGCAGTATTTT
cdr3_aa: CASSSWLDADTQYF

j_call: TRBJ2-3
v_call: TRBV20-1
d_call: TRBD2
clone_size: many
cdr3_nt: TGCAGTGCTAAGACTAGCGGCCCTTCAGATACGCAGTATTTT
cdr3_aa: CSAKTSGPSDTQYF

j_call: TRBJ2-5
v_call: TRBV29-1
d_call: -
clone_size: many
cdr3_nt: TGCAGCGTTGCCAGCGCGCAAGAGACCCAGTACTTC
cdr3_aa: CSVASAQETQYF

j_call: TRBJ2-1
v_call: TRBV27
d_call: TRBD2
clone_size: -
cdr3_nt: TGTGCCAGCAGTTTATGGAGCGGGAGGTTTGACAATGAGCAGTTCTTC
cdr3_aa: CASSLWSGRFDNEQFF

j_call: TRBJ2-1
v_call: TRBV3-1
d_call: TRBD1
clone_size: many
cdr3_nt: TGTGCCAGCAGCCAAGATCAGGGGACAGATGAGCAGTTCTTC
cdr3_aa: CASSQDQGTDEQFF

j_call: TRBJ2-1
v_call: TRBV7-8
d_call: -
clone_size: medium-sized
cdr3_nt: TGTGCCAGCAGCTTATCCGGGAGAACTTACAATGAGCAGTTCTTC
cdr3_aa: CASSLSGRTYNEQFF

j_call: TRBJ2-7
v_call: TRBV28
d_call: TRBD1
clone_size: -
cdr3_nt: TGTGCCAGCAGCCGGGACAGGGCCCCCTACGAGCAGTACTTC
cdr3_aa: CASSRDRAPYEQYF

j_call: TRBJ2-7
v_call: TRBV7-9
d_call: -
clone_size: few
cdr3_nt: TGTGCCAGCAGCCCTACCGGGACACCAGCCTACGAGCAGTACTTC
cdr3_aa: CASSPTGTPAYEQYF

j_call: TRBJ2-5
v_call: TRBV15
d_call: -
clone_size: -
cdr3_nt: TGTGCCACCAGCAGAGGTTTACGGGAAAGCAGGAGGGGGACCCAGTACTTC
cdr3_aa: CATSRGLRESRRGTQYF

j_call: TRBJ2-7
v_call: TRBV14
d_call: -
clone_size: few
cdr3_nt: TGTGCCAGCAGCCAAGTAGGGACACTGTACGAGCAGTACTTC
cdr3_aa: CASSQVGTLYEQYF

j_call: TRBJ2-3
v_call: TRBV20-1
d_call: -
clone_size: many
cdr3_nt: TGCAGTGCTAGACTCCCCACAGATACGCAGTATTTT
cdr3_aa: CSARLPTDTQYF

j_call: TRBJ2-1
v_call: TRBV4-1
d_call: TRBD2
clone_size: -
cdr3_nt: TGCGCCAGCAGCCAAGATGTGGGGACTAGTAATGAGCAGTTCTTC
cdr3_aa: CASSQDVGTSNEQFF

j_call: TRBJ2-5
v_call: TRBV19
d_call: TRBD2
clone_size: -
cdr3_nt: TGTGCCAGTAGTCCACGGACTAGCGCCCCGCAAGAGACCCAGTACTTC
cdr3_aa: CASSPRTSAPQETQYF

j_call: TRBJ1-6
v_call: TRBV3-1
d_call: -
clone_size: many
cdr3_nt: TGTGCCAGCAGCCAAGGAGGAAGGGAGGATTCACCCCTCCACTTT
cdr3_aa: CASSQGGREDSPLHF

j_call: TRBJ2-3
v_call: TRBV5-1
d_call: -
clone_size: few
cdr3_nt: TGCGCCAGCAGCTTGGTAGGATTCACAGATACGCAGTATTTT
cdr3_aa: CASSLVGFTDTQYF

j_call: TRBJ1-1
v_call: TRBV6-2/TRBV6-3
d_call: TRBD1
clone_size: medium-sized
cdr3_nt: TGTGCCAGCAGTTTCAGGGGGCGAAACACTGAAGCTTTCTTT
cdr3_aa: CASSFRGRNTEAFF

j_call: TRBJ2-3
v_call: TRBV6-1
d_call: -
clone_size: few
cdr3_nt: TGTGCCAGTGAGTTGTGGCCCCAACACACAGATACGCAGTATTTT
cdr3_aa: CASELWPQHTDTQYF

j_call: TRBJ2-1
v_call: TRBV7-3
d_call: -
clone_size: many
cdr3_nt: TGTGCCAGCAGCTTAATTAGCGGATCCTACAATGAGCAGTTCTTC
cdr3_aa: CASSLISGSYNEQFF

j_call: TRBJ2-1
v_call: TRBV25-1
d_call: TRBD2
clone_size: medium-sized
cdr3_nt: TGTGCCAGCAGTGAGGCGGGGGGGTACAATGAGCAGTTCTTC
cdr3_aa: CASSEAGGYNEQFF

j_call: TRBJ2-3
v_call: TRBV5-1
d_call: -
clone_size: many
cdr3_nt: TGCGCCAGCATTGAGGGAGGAAGCACAGATACGCAGTATTTT
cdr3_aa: CASIEGGSTDTQYF

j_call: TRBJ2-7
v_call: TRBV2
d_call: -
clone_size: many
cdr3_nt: TGTGCCAGCAGCCATTCAATTTCATCGTACGAGCAGTACTTC
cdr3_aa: CASSHSISSYEQYF

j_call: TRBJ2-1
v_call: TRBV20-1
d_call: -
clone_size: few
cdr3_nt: TGCAGTGCTACCGAGACCACCTTTTTGACTCGGCTCTTC
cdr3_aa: CSATETTFLTRLF